This T cell receptor (beta chain) was documented in a study of cytomegalovirus exposure and HLA in healthy donors. The PCR made use of 60 Vbeta and 13 Jbeta primers. Measured with immunoSEQ multiplex PCR; TCRdb has only the in-frame clones, and not every one. The sample holds over 150,000 clones, approximately 71% seen once. General study findings and limits: Several V segments, TRBV6-2 and TRBV6-3 among them, could not be told apart and were dropped.

As to this clone: Its antigen is unidentified.

The CDR3 runs to 16 residues. The ends lost 2 bases at V and 6 bases at J; junction bases unmatched: 11. Germline values: CDR1 SGHTA, CDR2 FQGNSA. Sequenced sample: PBMCs. This clonotype originated in a woman between 18 and 29 years old in good health and CMV-seropositive. The chain employs TRBV7-2 and TRBJ1-2, with 8 nucleotides matching TRBD1. The CDR3 loop reads CASSLMSGQGAHGYTF. DNA for the CDR3: TGTGCCAGCAGCTTAATGTCAGGGCAGGGGGCACATGGCTACACCTTC.